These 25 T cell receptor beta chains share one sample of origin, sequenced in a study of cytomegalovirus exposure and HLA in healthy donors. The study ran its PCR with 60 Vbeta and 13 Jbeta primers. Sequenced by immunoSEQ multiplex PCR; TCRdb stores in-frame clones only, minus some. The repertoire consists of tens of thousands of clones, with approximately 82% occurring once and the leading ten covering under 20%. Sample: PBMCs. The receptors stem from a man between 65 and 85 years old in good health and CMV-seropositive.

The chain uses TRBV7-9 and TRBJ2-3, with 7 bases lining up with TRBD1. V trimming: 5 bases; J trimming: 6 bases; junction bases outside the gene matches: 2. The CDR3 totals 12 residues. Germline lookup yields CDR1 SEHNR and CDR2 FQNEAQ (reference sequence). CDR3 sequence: CASSPGQDTQYF. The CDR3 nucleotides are TGTGCCAGCAGCCCGGGACAGGATACGCAGTATTTT.

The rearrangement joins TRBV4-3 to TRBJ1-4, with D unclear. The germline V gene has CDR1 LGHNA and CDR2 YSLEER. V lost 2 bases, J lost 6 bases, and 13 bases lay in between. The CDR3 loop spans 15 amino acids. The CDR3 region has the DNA TGCGCCAGCAGCCAATCCTCCCCGAGGGATGAAAAACTGTTTTTT. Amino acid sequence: CASSQSSPRDEKLFF.

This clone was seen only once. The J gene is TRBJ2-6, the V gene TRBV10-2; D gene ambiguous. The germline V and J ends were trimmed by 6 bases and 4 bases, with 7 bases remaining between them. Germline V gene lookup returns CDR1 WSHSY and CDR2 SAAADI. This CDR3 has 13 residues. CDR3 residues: CASRASGANVLTF. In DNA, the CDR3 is TGCGCCAGCAGGGCCTCGGGGGCCAACGTCCTGACTTTC.

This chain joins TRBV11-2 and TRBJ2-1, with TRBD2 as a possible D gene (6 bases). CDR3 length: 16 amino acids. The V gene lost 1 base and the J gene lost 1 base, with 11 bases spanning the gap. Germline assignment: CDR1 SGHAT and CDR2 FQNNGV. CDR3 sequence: CASSLVGGISYNEQFF. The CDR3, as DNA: TGTGCCAGCAGCTTAGTCGGCGGGATATCCTACAATGAGCAGTTCTTC.

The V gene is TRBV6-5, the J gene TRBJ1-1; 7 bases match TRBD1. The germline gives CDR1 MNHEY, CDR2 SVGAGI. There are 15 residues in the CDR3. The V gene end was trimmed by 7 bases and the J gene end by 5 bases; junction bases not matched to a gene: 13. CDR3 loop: CASTEQYDRATEAFF. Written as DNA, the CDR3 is TGTGCCAGCACCGAACAATACGACAGGGCAACTGAAGCTTTCTTT.

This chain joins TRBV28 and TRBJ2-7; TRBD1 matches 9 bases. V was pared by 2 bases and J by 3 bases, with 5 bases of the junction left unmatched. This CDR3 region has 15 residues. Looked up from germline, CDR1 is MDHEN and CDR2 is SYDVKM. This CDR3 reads CASSLTGQGRYEQYF. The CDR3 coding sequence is TGTGCCAGCAGTTTAACGGGACAGGGCCGCTACGAGCAGTACTTC. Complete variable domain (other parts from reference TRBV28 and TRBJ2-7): DVKVTQSSRYLVKRTGEKVFLECVQDMDHENMFWYRQDPGLGLRLIYFSYDVKMKEKGDIPEGYSVSREKKERFSLILESASTNQTSMYLCASSLTGQGRYEQYFGPGTRLTVT.

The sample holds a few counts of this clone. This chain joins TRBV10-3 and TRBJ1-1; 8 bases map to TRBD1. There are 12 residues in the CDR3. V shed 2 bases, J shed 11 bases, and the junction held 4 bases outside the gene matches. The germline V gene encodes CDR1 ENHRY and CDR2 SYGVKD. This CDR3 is CAISEATGAAFF. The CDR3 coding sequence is TGTGCCATCAGTGAGGCGACAGGGGCCGCTTTCTTT.

CDR3 protein: CASSRLTGNYEQYF. The DNA for the CDR3 is TGTGCCAGTAGTAGATTAACAGGGAACTACGAGCAGTACTTC. The J gene is TRBJ2-7, the V gene TRBV19, with a weak D call TRBD1 (6 bases). This CDR3 region has 14 residues. V lost 4 bases and J lost 3, with 13 bases in between. Germline values: CDR1 LNHDA, CDR2 SQIVND (reference sequence).

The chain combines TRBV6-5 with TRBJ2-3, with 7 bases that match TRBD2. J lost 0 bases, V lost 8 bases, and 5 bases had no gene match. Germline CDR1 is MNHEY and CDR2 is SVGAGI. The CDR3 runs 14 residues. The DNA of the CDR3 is TGTGCCAGCGGCCTCGGGGGGAGCACAGATACGCAGTATTTT. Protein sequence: CASGLGGSTDTQYF.

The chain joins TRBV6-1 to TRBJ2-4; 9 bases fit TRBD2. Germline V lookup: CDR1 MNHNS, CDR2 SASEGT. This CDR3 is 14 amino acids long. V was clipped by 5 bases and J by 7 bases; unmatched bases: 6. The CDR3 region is CASSLREGPNIQYF. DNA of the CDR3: TGTGCCAGCAGTCTGCGGGAGGGCCCTAACATTCAGTACTTC.

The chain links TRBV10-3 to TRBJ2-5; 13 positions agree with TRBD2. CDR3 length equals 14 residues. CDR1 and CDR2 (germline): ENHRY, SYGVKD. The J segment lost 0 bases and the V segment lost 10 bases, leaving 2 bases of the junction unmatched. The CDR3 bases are TGTGCCACTGGACTAGCGGGGGACCAAGAGACCCAGTACTTC. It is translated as CATGLAGDQETQYF.

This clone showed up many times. This chain's CDR3 is CASSSSGTYEQYF. The CDR3 nucleotides are TGTGCCAGCAGCTCTAGCGGAACCTACGAGCAGTACTTC. The rearrangement links TRBV7-9 to TRBJ2-7; 7 nucleotides align to TRBD2. Germline trimming cut 4 bases from V and 2 bases from J; bases unmatched to any gene: 2. The CDR3 is 13 amino acids. Germline CDR1 reads SEHNR; CDR2 reads FQNEAQ (reference sequence).

DNA of the CDR3: TGTGCCAGCAGCCAAGATAACGGTGAGCAGTACTTC. Its protein product is CASSQDNGEQYF. The rearrangement links TRBV4-2 to TRBJ2-7; no clear D. The CDR3 covers 12 residues. Trimming removed 0 bases from V and 7 bases from J, with 7 bases in between. Germline V lookup: CDR1 LGHNA, CDR2 YNFKEQ.

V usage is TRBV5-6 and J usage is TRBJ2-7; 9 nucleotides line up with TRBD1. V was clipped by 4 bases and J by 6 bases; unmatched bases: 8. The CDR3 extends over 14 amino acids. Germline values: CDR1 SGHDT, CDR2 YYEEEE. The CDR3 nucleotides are TGTGCCAGCAGCCCCAGGCGACAGGGGGGCGAGCAGTACTTC. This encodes CASSPRRQGGEQYF. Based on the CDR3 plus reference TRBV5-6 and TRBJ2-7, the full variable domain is DAGVTQSPTHLIKTRGQQVTLRCSPKSGHDTVSWYQQALGQGPQFIFQYYEEEERQRGNFPDRFSGHQFPNYSSELNVNALLLGDSALYLCASSPRRQGGEQYFGPGTRLTVT.

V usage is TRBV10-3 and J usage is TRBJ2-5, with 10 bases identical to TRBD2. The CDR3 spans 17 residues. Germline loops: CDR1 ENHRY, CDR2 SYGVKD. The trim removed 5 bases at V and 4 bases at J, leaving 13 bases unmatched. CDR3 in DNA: TGTGCCATCAGTAGGGTAGCGGGAGGCGCAAATCTAGAGACCCAGTACTTC. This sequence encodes CAISRVAGGANLETQYF.

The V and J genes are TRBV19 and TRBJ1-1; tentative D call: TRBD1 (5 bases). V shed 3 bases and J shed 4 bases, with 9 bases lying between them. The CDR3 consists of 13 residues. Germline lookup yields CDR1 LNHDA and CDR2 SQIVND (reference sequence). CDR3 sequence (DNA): TGTGCCAGTAGTATCCACGGGGGCACTGAAGCTTTCTTT. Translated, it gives CASSIHGGTEAFF.

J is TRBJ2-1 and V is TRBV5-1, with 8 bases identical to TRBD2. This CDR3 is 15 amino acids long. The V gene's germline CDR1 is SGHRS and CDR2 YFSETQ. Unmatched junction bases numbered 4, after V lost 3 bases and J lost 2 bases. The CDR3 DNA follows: TGCGCCAGCAGCTCGCGGGGACTAGCCTACAATGAGCAGTTCTTC. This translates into CASSSRGLAYNEQFF.

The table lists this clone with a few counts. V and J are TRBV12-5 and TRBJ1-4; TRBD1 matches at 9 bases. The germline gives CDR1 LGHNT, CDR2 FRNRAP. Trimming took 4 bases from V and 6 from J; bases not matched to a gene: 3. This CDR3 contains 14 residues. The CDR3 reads CASGSGQGDEKLFF. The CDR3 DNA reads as TGTGCTAGTGGTTCGGGACAGGGCGATGAAAAACTGTTTTTT. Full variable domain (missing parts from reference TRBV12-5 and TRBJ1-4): DARVTQTPRHKVTEMGQEVTMRCQPILGHNTVFWYRQTMMQGLELLAYFRNRAPLDDSGMPKDRFSAEMPDATLATLKIQPSEPRDSAVYFCASGSGQGDEKLFFGSGTQLSVL.

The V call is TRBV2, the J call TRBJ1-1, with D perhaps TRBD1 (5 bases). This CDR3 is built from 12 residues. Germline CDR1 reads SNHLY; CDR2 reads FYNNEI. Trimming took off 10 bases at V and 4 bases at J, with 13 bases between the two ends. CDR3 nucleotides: TGTGCCAAGGGGCGGGGCGCCACTGAAGCTTTCTTT. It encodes CAKGRGATEAFF.

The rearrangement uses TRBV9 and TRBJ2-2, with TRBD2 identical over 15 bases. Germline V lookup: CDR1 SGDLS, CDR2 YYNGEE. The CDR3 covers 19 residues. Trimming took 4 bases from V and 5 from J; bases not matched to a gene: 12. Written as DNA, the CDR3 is TGTGCCAGCAGCCCACAGCAGGGACTAGCGGGAGGTTGGACCGGGGAGCTGTTTTTT. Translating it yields CASSPQQGLAGGWTGELFF.

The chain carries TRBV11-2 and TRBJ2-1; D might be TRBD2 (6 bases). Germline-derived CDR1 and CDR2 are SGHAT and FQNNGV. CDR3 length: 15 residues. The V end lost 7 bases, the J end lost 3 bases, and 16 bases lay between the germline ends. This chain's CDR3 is CASTGSGYFYNEQFF. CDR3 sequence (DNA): TGTGCCAGCACCGGGAGCGGATATTTCTACAATGAGCAGTTCTTC.

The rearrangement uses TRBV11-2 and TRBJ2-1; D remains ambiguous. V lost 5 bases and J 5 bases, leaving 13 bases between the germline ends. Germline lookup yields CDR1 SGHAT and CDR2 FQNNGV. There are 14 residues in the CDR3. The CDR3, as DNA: TGTGCCAGCAGCCCCAGCTGGGCAAACAATGAGCAGTTCTTC. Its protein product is CASSPSWANNEQFF.

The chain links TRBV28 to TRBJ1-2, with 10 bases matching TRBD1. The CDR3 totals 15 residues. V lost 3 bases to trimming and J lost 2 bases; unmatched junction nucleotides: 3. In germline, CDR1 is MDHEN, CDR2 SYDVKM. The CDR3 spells CASSLDRGENYGYTF. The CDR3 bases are TGTGCCAGCAGTTTGGACAGGGGGGAGAACTATGGCTACACCTTC.

CDR3 amino acids: CASRQDSGNTIYF. The CDR3 DNA reads as TGTGCCAGCAGGCAGGACTCTGGAAACACCATATATTTT. The rearrangement uses TRBV2 and TRBJ1-3, with D hard to call. The V gene's germline CDR1 is SNHLY and CDR2 FYNNEI. V was shortened by 6 bases and J by 0 bases, with 6 bases between the two germline ends. This CDR3 has 13 amino acids.

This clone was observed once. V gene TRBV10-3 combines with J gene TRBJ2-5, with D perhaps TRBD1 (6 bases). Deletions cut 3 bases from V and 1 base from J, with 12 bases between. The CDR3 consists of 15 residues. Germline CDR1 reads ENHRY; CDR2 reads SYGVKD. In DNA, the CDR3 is TGTGCCATCAGTGACCGAACAGGGATCCAAGAGACCCAGTACTTC. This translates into CAISDRTGIQETQYF.